This section outlines one T cell receptor beta chain sequence together with its context. Its antigen is currently unknown. Donors were drawn from the approximately 110-subject validation cohort, separate from the 666-subject first cohort. CDR3 size: 14 residues. Germline V gene sequence: CDR1 SNHLY, CDR2 FYNNEI. V lost 5 bases and J 4 bases, leaving 12 bases between the germline ends. This sample is drawn from a study of cytomegalovirus exposure and HLA in healthy donors. TCRdb's copy holds only in-frame clones and misses some; the assay was immunoSEQ multiplex PCR. This sample has 30,000 to 40,000 clones, with roughly 93% found just once. General observations from the study: Reportedly, diagnosis of cytomegalovirus status by the classifier showed high specificity and sensitivity. Confirmation was obtained in vitro that three CMV-associated chains are specific for CMV antigens. The tendency of first-cohort TCR clusters to co-occur in the 110 or so validation repertoires emerged from a later analysis.

This chain connects TRBV2 to TRBJ1-5; weak D call: TRBD1 (6 bases). This TCR was sampled from a man in his late teens or twenties in good health and CMV-seronegative. The sequenced sample consisted of PBMCs. The CDR3 bases are TGTGCCAGCAGTTTAGAAACAGGGAATCAGCCCCAGCATTTT. Amino acid sequence: CASSLETGNQPQHF.